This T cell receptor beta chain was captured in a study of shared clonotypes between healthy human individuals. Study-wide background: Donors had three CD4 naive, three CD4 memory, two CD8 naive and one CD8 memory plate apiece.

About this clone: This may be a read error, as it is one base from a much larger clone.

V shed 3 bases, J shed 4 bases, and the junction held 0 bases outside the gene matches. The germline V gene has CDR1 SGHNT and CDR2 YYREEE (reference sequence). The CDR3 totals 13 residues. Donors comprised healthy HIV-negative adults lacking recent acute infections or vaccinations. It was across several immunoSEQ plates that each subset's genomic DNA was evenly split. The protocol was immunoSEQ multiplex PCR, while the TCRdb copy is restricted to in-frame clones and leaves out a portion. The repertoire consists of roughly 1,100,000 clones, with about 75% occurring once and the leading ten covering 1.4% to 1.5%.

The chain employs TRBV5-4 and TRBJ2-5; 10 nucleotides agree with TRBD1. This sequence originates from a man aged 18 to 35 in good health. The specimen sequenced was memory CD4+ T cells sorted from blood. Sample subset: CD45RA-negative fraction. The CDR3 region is CASSWDRGETQYF. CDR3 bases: TGTGCCAGCAGCTGGGACAGGGGAGAGACCCAGTACTTC.